This T cell receptor beta chain was documented in a study of blood T cell repertoires in COVID-19 (dated by TCRdb to the early 2020s). General notes on the study: The collaborator samples originated in the United States, Italy and Spain and spanned the acute and convalescent phases of COVID-19. The material from the prospective study consisted of cDNA or gDNA derived from T cells, B-cell-depleted T cells, or PBMCs. Deeply sampled blood TCRbeta repertoires from subjects exposed to, actively infected with, or recovered from COVID-19 were included in the dataset. The repertoires were released in a freely available public database intended as a resource for research on the immune response to SARS-CoV-2. Samples were obtained from the ongoing ImmuneRACE study (first 160 participants) and from over 1,000 subjects provided by 6 global collaborators. A de-identified subject ID, COVID-19 status, age in years and sex were almost always included in the sample metadata. HLA class I and class II types, where available, came from metadata supplied by the sample provider rather than from assay-based typing. What the work shows at the level of the full study, not this receptor alone: The quantity of clinical and demographic metadata differed by source and by participant and was supplied without curation.

Each collaborating institution followed its own protocols to collect whole blood in K2EDTA tubes. Collaborator samples were shipped for TCRbeta analysis as frozen whole blood, isolated PBMCs, or DNA extracted from either sample type. As concerns this clone: The target of this receptor is not known. Base quality data are lacking; no much larger clone is found one base away.

The immunoSEQ Assay, a bias-controlled multiplex PCR, was used to amplify TCRbeta CDR3 regions from genomic DNA. Concerning the study's data processing: The number of nucleated cells in each sample was estimated by amplification of reference gene primers within the assay. To quantify the absolute abundance of each unique TCRbeta CDR3 rearrangement, sequence reads were collapsed and filtered. For each sample, productive Simpson clonality was calculated as the square root of Simpson's diversity index across productive rearrangements. Entries here come from immuneACCESS through TCRdb and include only in-frame sequences with V and J called. Some clones fail to appear in such tables; in the studies checked, an unresolved V gene covers under half of the shortfall, and the cause of the remainder is unknown. The V and J calls and clone size were taken over from that table, and D and trimming were inferred from the DNA. The sample table records around 150,000 clones; about 83% of these occur just once. Around 8.1% of the sample is in the top ten clones.

V is pruned by 3 bases and J by 6 bases, leaving 6 bases of the junction without a gene match. The CDR3 measures 17 amino acids from cysteine to phenylalanine. Left in the record is the CDR3 DNA by itself, 51 bases read in frame from the first base. For CDR1 and CDR2, the germline V gene lists LGHNA and YSLEER. In this chain, TRBV4-3 is recombined with TRBJ2-3, with 16 bases in between that match TRBD2. The sequenced sample was peripheral blood. This sequence was found in a man in his sixties with acute or convalescent COVID-19. The CDR3: CASSHGTSGGGGDTQYF. The sequence in DNA is TGCGCCAGCAGCCACGGGACTAGCGGGGGGGGCGGGGATACGCAGTATTTT.